These 29 T cell receptor beta chains were sequenced from one sample in a study of T-cell reconstitution after alpha-beta-depleted transplantation in children. Researchers prepared the TCRbeta library using unique molecular identifiers, the study reports. TCRdb reanalysed the PCR reads using MiXCR and keeps one entry per CDR3 protein. The table lists about 58,000 distinct CDR3 sequences, 35% to 55% of them singletons, with under 98% in the top ten. The starting material was PBMCs, mostly from graft donor cells, obtained 360 days after TCRalphabeta/CD19-depleted stem cell transplant. These receptors all come from a male patient younger than 18 who had a stem cell transplant for acute lymphoblastic leukemia, so the T cells may come from the graft donor.

This clonotype showed up just a few times. This chain connects TRBV12-3 or TRBV12-4 to TRBJ1-1; D is unresolved. The CDR3 totals 12 residues. V was shortened by 3 bases and J by 4 bases, with 6 bases between the two germline ends. This CDR3 is CASSFIPTEAFF. The CDR3 DNA is TGTGCCAGCAGTTTCATCCCCACTGAAGCTTTCTTT.

On this clonotype: One junction end does not reproduce the germline sequence, and a read error may be involved. This chain links TRBV5-1 with TRBJ2-3; D not resolved. Germline CDR1 and CDR2: SGHRS and YFSETQ. The CDR3 loop spans 16 amino acids. In DNA form, the CDR3 reads TGCGCCAGCAGCCTTAGTCCCCACTTCGACACAGATACGCGGTATTTT. Translation gives CASSLSPHFDTDTRYF.

The rearrangement joins TRBV3-1 to TRBJ2-7, with 8 bases identical to TRBD2. This CDR3 region has 15 residues. Germline CDR1 LGHDT, CDR2 YNNKEL (reference sequence). J was trimmed by 3 bases and V by 1 base; bases with no gene match: 5. CDR3 residues: CASSQVSGGSYEQYF. For the CDR3, the DNA is TGTGCCAGCAGCCAAGTCAGCGGGGGCAGCTACGAGCAGTACTTC.

In its sample, this clonotype was seen once. The genes are TRBV27 and TRBJ1-1; D uncertain. There are 11 residues in the CDR3. Germline V gene sequence: CDR1 MNHEY, CDR2 SMNVEV (reference sequence). V lost 2 bases and J 7 bases, leaving 5 bases between the germline ends. CDR3: CASSLPIEAFF. CDR3 nucleotide sequence: TGTGCCAGCAGTTTACCAATTGAAGCTTTCTTT.

Note on this clonotype: Sequence at one end of the junction differs from germline and may be a read error. The rearrangement uses TRBV29-1 and TRBJ2-2; tentative D call: TRBD2 (5 bases). The CDR3 is made up of 11 amino acids. Germline CDR1 and CDR2: SQVTM and ANQGSEA. CDR3 nucleotides: TGCAGCGTTGGTTACACCGGGGAGCTGTTGTTT. This translates into CSVGYTGELLF.

This clonotype was found once. V usage is TRBV29-1 and J usage is TRBJ2-7, with no clear D. In germline, CDR1 is SQVTM, CDR2 ANQGSEA. This CDR3 has 12 residues. Trimming took 2 bases from V and 2 from J, leaving 7 bases between them. CDR3 nucleotides: TGCAGCGTTGAACCCCACCCCTACGAGCAGTACTTC. Translated: CSVEPHPYEQYF.

This clonotype came up once. The rearrangement links TRBV6-1 to TRBJ2-4; 7 positions agree with TRBD1. The CDR3 covers 14 residues. The V and J ends lost 5 bases and 1 base, in that order; junction bases with no gene match: 2. Germline V gene sequence: CDR1 MNHNS, CDR2 SASEGT. CDR3 coding DNA: TGTGCCAGCAGTCTGACAGGGGCCAAAAACATTCAGTACTTC. Its translation: CASSLTGAKNIQYF.

The chain carries TRBV14 and TRBJ2-3; D call uncertain. This CDR3 region has 15 residues. V dropped 1 base and J dropped 4 bases, with 12 bases sitting between them. In germline, CDR1 is SGHDN, CDR2 FVKESK. CDR3 DNA sequence: TGTGCCAGCAGCCAAGCTAGATGGTCGGCAGATACGCAGTATTTT. It is translated as CASSQARWSADTQYF. The full variable domain, its missing parts supplied by reference TRBV14 and TRBJ2-3, is EAGVTQFPSHSVIEKGQTVTLRCDPISGHDNLYWYRRVMGKEIKFLLHFVKESKQDESGMPNNRFLAERTGGTYSTLKVQPAELEDSGVYFCASSQARWSADTQYFGPGTRLTVL.

This clonotype came up a few times. This chain links TRBV27 with TRBJ2-3; TRBD2 agrees at 7 bases. Germline CDR1 and CDR2: MNHEY and SMNVEV (reference sequence). The V gene end was trimmed by 3 bases and the J gene end by 4 bases; junction bases not matched to a gene: 7. The CDR3 covers 15 residues. The CDR3 region has the DNA TGTGCCAGCAGTTTGGGCGGGAGTGGCCCAGATACGCAGTATTTT. It yields the protein CASSLGGSGPDTQYF.

In this sample, this clonotype turned up a few times. This chain links TRBV12-3 or TRBV12-4 with TRBJ2-3, with TRBD1 matching over 7 bases. The CDR3 contains 17 residues. V trimming: 3 bases; J trimming: 5 bases; junction bases outside the gene matches: 14. The CDR3 DNA follows: TGTGCCAGCAGTTTGGACTCCGACAGGGCCCGTAGAGATACGCAGTATTTT. Its translation is CASSLDSDRARRDTQYF.

The rearrangement joins TRBV6-1 to TRBJ2-2; TRBD2 matches 10 bases. V shed 6 bases and J 5 bases; nucleotides not matched to a gene: 3. Germline CDR1 MNHNS, CDR2 SASEGT. CDR3 size: 14 residues. The CDR3 nucleotides read TGTGCCAGCAGAAAGACTAGCGGGACCGGGGAGCTGTTTTTT. This encodes CASRKTSGTGELFF.

The rearrangement links TRBV5-1 to TRBJ1-1, with D possibly being TRBD1 (5 bases). CDR1 and CDR2 (germline): SGHRS, YFSETQ. Trimming took off 6 bases at V and 0 bases at J, with 12 bases between the two ends. This CDR3 contains 14 residues. The CDR3 reads CASNFRAMNTEAFF. CDR3 nucleotides: TGCGCCAGCAACTTCAGGGCCATGAACACTGAAGCTTTCTTT.

V is TRBV28 and J is TRBJ2-1; 7 bases are shared with TRBD2. J was trimmed by 0 bases and V by 3 bases; bases with no gene match: 5. There are 16 residues in the CDR3. The germline V gene encodes CDR1 MDHEN and CDR2 SYDVKM. DNA of the CDR3: TGTGCCAGCAGTTTTAGCGGGTGGAGCTCCTACAATGAGCAGTTCTTC. Translated, it gives CASSFSGWSSYNEQFF.

The chain carries TRBV29-1 and TRBJ2-7; D possibly matches TRBD1 or TRBD2 (5 bases each). Trimming cost V 0 bases and J 4 bases, with 10 bases left between them. Germline CDR1 and CDR2: SQVTM and ANQGSEA. This CDR3 spans 13 amino acids. CDR3 coding DNA: TGCAGCGTTGAAGATCTTTGGGGGTACGAGCAGTACTTC. It is translated as CSVEDLWGYEQYF.

V usage is TRBV28 and J usage is TRBJ1-1; D possibly corresponds to TRBD1 (5 bases). Germline V gene lookup returns CDR1 MDHEN and CDR2 SYDVKM. CDR3 size: 10 residues. Trimming shortened V by 10 bases and J by 10 bases, and 13 bases separated the two germline ends. CDR3 sequence: CATGGLGAFF. The CDR3 DNA is TGTGCCACCGGGGGACTTGGAGCTTTCTTT.

The chain links TRBV29-1 to TRBJ2-7; D may correspond to TRBD1 or TRBD2 (5 bases each). V gave up 4 bases and J gave up 2 bases, with 9 bases separating them. CDR3 length equals 12 residues. Looked up from germline, CDR1 is SQVTM and CDR2 is ANQGSEA. The CDR3 here is CSVVGRTYEQYF. DNA for the CDR3: TGCAGCGTTGTGGGACGGACCTACGAGCAGTACTTC.

A few counts support this clonotype. The chain carries TRBV6-1 and TRBJ1-1, with 7 bases matching TRBD1. The CDR3 has 15 residues. Germline lookup yields CDR1 MNHNS and CDR2 SASEGT. V dropped 2 bases and J dropped 4; count of bases not matched to a gene: 7. Here the CDR3 DNA reads TGTGCCAGCAGTGAAAGCTCAGGGGGTGGCACTGAAGCTTTCTTT. This sequence encodes CASSESSGGGTEAFF.

The chain recombines TRBV12-3 or TRBV12-4 with TRBJ1-1; a possible D gene is TRBD1 (5 bases). This CDR3 region has 13 residues. The V gene lost 5 bases and the J gene lost 7 bases, with 14 bases spanning the gap. The CDR3 nucleotides read TGTGCCAGCAGTCCTCGGGACGGCTTTGAAGCTTTCTTT. Translation: CASSPRDGFEAFF.

This clonotype showed up just a few times. The V gene is TRBV5-1, the J gene TRBJ2-2; D ambiguous. V was clipped by 6 bases and J by 0 bases, with 0 bases between them. CDR3 length: 11 amino acids. Per germline, CDR1 SGHRS and CDR2 YFSETQ. This CDR3 reads CASTNTGELFF. In DNA form, the CDR3 reads TGCGCCAGCACGAACACCGGGGAGCTGTTTTTT. Full variable domain (outside the CDR3, taken from reference TRBV5-1 and TRBJ2-2): KAGVTQTPRYLIKTRGQQVTLSCSPISGHRSVSWYQQTPGQGLQFLFEYFSETQRNKGNFPGRFSGRQFSNSRSEMNVSTLELGDSALYLCASTNTGELFFGEGSRLTVL.

The chain couples TRBV7-2 to TRBJ2-3, with 8 bases matching TRBD1. CDR3 size: 12 residues. J was trimmed by 5 bases and V by 10 bases; bases with no gene match: 5. Germline values: CDR1 SGHTA, CDR2 FQGNSA. CDR3 sequence (DNA): TGTGCCATGGACAGGGAACTAGATACGCAGTATTTT. It yields the protein CAMDRELDTQYF.

The chain links TRBV3-1 to TRBJ2-3; 9 nucleotides line up with TRBD2. After removal of 1 base from V and 7 bases from J, the junction contained 6 bases not matched to a gene. The V gene's germline CDR1 is LGHDT and CDR2 YNNKEL (reference sequence). The CDR3 loop spans 15 amino acids. CDR3 sequence (DNA): TGTGCCAGCAGCCAAGGTTCTAGCGGGGTTTATACGCAGTATTTT. This sequence encodes CASSQGSSGVYTQYF.

V gene TRBV2 combines with J gene TRBJ2-7; D tentatively reads TRBD1 or TRBD2 (5 bases each). The V gene lost 9 bases and the J gene lost 3 bases, with 15 bases spanning the gap. Germline V gene sequence: CDR1 SNHLY, CDR2 FYNNEI. The CDR3 runs to 13 residues. The CDR3, as DNA: TGTGCCAGTGAGGGGATCCGTGTCTACGAGCAGTACTTC. As protein: CASEGIRVYEQYF.

This clonotype has at least ten counts. This sequence joins TRBV10-3 and TRBJ2-3; D is ambiguous. The ends were cut back, 8 bases at V and 1 base at J, with 10 bases in the middle. CDR1 is ENHRY, CDR2 SYGVKD, per germline. The CDR3 totals 13 residues. The CDR3 spells CAIRGDGTDTQYF. CDR3 DNA sequence: TGTGCCATCCGTGGGGATGGCACAGATACGCAGTATTTT.

This clonotype was seen a handful of times. This chain connects TRBV10-3 to TRBJ2-5; the D gene could be TRBD1 or TRBD2 (5 bases each). Trimming removed 0 bases at V and 1 base at J, with 12 bases between. There are 16 residues in the CDR3. Germline CDR1 ENHRY, CDR2 SYGVKD. In DNA, the CDR3 is TGTGCCATCAGTGAGTCGGTCGAGGGGCCCCAAGAGACCCAGTACTTC. This sequence encodes CAISESVEGPQETQYF.

The V and J genes are TRBV29-1 and TRBJ1-1; perhaps TRBD1 as D (5 bases). The CDR3 has 12 residues. The V end was cut by 4 bases, the J end by 5 bases, with 11 bases between. The germline V gene encodes CDR1 SQVTM and CDR2 ANQGSEA. The CDR3 reads CSVGPGGTEAFF. CDR3 sequence (DNA): TGCAGCGTTGGGCCGGGGGGAACTGAAGCTTTCTTT.

This rearrangement joins TRBV27 to TRBJ2-1; D might be TRBD2 (6 bases). Between the trimmed V and J ends, which lost 7 bases and 7 bases, there was a span of 11 bases. The CDR3 is 12 amino acids. Germline lookup yields CDR1 MNHEY and CDR2 SMNVEV (reference sequence). The CDR3 DNA reads as TGTGCCAGCAAAACAGGAGGGAATGAGCAGTTCTTC. This gives the protein CASKTGGNEQFF.

The chain is built from TRBV27 and TRBJ1-5; D is perhaps TRBD1 (5 bases). CDR1 is MNHEY, CDR2 SMNVEV, per germline (reference sequence). V lost 0 bases and J lost 9, with 12 bases in between. The CDR3 spans 14 residues. CDR3 sequence (DNA): TGTGCCAGCAGTTTATCTAGCAGGGCCGGGCCCCAGCATTTT. Protein product: CASSLSSRAGPQHF.

The chain employs TRBV9 and TRBJ1-1; D possibly corresponds to TRBD1 (5 bases). V was clipped by 0 bases and J by 6 bases, with 12 bases between them. This CDR3 comprises 14 residues. In germline, CDR1 is SGDLS, CDR2 YYNGEE. The CDR3 loop reads CASSVASDRSEAFF. CDR3 sequence (DNA): TGTGCCAGCAGCGTAGCTTCCGACAGATCTGAAGCTTTCTTT. The whole variable domain, remainder taken from reference TRBV9 and TRBJ1-1, is DSGVTQTPKHLITATGQRVTLRCSPRSGDLSVYWYQQSLDQGLQFLIQYYNGEERAKGNILERFSAQQFPDLHSELNLSSLELGDSALYFCASSVASDRSEAFFGQGTRLTVV.

V usage is TRBV7-3 and J usage is TRBJ1-3, with 7 nucleotides matching TRBD1. CDR3 length equals 14 residues. Germline V gene data show CDR1 as SGHTA and CDR2 as FQGTGA. The V and J ends lost 3 bases and 3 bases, in that order; junction bases with no gene match: 2. The CDR3 here is CASSLTGSGNTIYF. For the CDR3, the DNA is TGTGCCAGCAGCTTGACAGGGAGTGGAAACACCATATATTTT.